These 27 T cell receptor beta chains were sequenced from one sample in a study of technical replicates of blood from several donors. Profiling relied on immunoSEQ multiplex PCR, and the TCRdb table lists in-frame clones only, not all of them. Of 65,000 to 90,000 clones listed, approximately 94% are singletons. Sequencing was done on a sample of T cells isolated from PBMCs. The source of these receptors is a human donor in good health.

The chain has TRBV27 and TRBJ1-3; weak D call: TRBD1 (5 bases). This CDR3 spans 17 amino acids. Trimming left V 0 bases short and J 0 bases short, with 12 bases between. Germline V gene lookup returns CDR1 MNHEY and CDR2 SMNVEV (reference sequence). The DNA of the CDR3 is TGTGCCAGCAGTTTATCCCCCACAGGATCCTCTGGAAACACCATATATTTT. This codes for CASSLSPTGSSGNTIYF.

This sequence joins TRBV10-2 and TRBJ1-3; TRBD1 matches 10 bases. V lost 6 bases to trimming and J lost 0 bases; unmatched junction nucleotides: 11. Germline CDR1 reads WSHSY; CDR2 reads SAAADI. There are 18 residues in the CDR3. CDR3 protein: CASSLTGTGAFSGNTIYF. CDR3 bases: TGCGCCAGCAGCCTAACCGGGACAGGGGCCTTCTCTGGAAACACCATATATTTT.

This clone was detected once. This chain uses TRBV6-5 with TRBJ2-1; 8 positions agree with TRBD2. V was pared by 6 bases and J by 12 bases, with 4 bases of the junction left unmatched. Per germline, CDR1 MNHEY and CDR2 SVGAGI. The CDR3 spans 11 residues. The CDR3 spells CASRSAGGQFF. In DNA, the CDR3 is TGTGCCAGCAGGTCGGCGGGGGGGCAGTTCTTC.

The V call is TRBV5-6, the J call TRBJ2-7; weak D call: TRBD2 (6 bases). The germline V and J ends were trimmed by 4 bases and 2 bases, with 7 bases remaining between them. This CDR3 has 12 residues. Germline CDR1 SGHDT, CDR2 YYEEEE. CDR3 in DNA: TGTGCCAGCAGCCGGGGGACCTACGAGCAGTACTTC. It is translated as CASSRGTYEQYF. The variable domain in full, completed from reference TRBV5-6 and TRBJ2-7, reads DAGVTQSPTHLIKTRGQQVTLRCSPKSGHDTVSWYQQALGQGPQFIFQYYEEEERQRGNFPDRFSGHQFPNYSSELNVNALLLGDSALYLCASSRGTYEQYFGPGTRLTVT.

The CDR3 bases are TGTGCCAGCACCCACCAGGGGGGCTATGGCTACACCTTC. It yields the protein CASTHQGGYGYTF. This chain connects TRBV27 to TRBJ1-2; TRBD1 matches at 7 bases. V lost 7 bases to trimming and J lost 4 bases; unmatched junction nucleotides: 6. CDR3 length equals 13 residues. Germline V gives CDR1 MNHEY, CDR2 SMNVEV (reference sequence).

The chain uses TRBV5-1 and TRBJ2-5, with 8 bases matching TRBD1. This CDR3 has 14 residues. Trimming removed 5 bases from V and 4 bases from J; junction bases left unmatched: 7. The germline CDR1 and CDR2 sequences are SGHRS and YFSETQ. This CDR3 is CASSYDRGRETQYF. In nucleotides, the CDR3 is TGCGCCAGCAGTTACGACAGGGGAAGAGAGACCCAGTACTTC.

The V gene is TRBV10-3, the J gene TRBJ2-7, with 11 bases fitting TRBD1. CDR1 and CDR2 from the germline V gene are ENHRY and SYGVKD. The CDR3 spans 14 residues. V was pared by 6 bases and J by 5 bases, with 6 bases of the junction left unmatched. CDR3 DNA sequence: TGTGCCATCAGACCGGACAGGGGGCATGACGAGCAGTACTTC. It translates to CAIRPDRGHDEQYF.

J is TRBJ2-7 and V is TRBV4-2; TRBD2 matches at 9 bases. This CDR3 is built from 16 residues. V lost 1 base, J lost 4 bases, and 8 bases stayed unmatched. Germline V lookup: CDR1 LGHNA, CDR2 YNFKEQ. CDR3 coding DNA: TGTGCCAGCAGCCAAGTGGGGCGGGAGGGGGGATACGAGCAGTACTTC. Translated, it gives CASSQVGREGGYEQYF.

In this sample, this clone turned up once. The rearrangement joins TRBV28 to TRBJ1-1; maybe TRBD1 (5 bases). Germline V CDR1 and CDR2: MDHEN, SYDVKM. V was cut by 9 bases and J by 1 base, with 9 bases left in between. The CDR3 is 12 amino acids. The CDR3 bases are TGTGCCAGTAGCACAGGGAACACTGAAGCTTTCTTT. It specifies CASSTGNTEAFF.

With regard to this clone: Distinct nucleotide sequences in the sample also encode this CDR3. CDR3 DNA sequence: TGCGCCAGCAGCTGGACAGGGTACAATGAGCAGTTCTTC. This translates into CASSWTGYNEQFF. This chain links TRBV5-1 with TRBJ2-1, with 8 bases identical to TRBD1. The V gene end was trimmed by 3 bases and the J gene end by 4 bases; junction bases not matched to a gene: 0. In germline, CDR1 is SGHRS, CDR2 YFSETQ. CDR3 length: 13 residues.

The V call is TRBV6-5, the J call TRBJ2-7; 7 bases fit TRBD2. J lost 0 bases, V lost 6 bases, and 5 bases had no gene match. Per the germline V gene, CDR1 is MNHEY and CDR2 is SVGAGI. The CDR3 loop spans 14 amino acids. CDR3 protein: CASSVSGTSYEQYF. The CDR3 region has the DNA TGTGCCAGCAGCGTGAGCGGGACCTCCTACGAGCAGTACTTC.

The V call is TRBV5-8, the J call TRBJ1-2; D remains unclear. The CDR3 has 13 amino acids. The V and J ends lost 1 base and 4 bases respectively, with 8 bases between them. Germline V gene data show CDR1 as SGHTS and CDR2 as YDEGEE. CDR3 sequence reads: CASSLTVSYGYTF. The CDR3, as DNA: TGTGCCAGCAGCTTGACAGTTTCCTATGGCTACACCTTC.

The J gene is TRBJ1-5, the V gene TRBV6-5; D possibly corresponds to TRBD1 (6 bases). This CDR3 is 16 amino acids long. Germline values: CDR1 MNHEY, CDR2 SVGAGI. V was pared by 0 bases and J by 4 bases, with 13 bases between. Here the CDR3 reads CASSYSARGPNQPQHF. In nucleotides, the CDR3 is TGTGCCAGCAGTTACTCGGCCAGGGGACCGAATCAGCCCCAGCATTTT.

This clone was recorded once. This chain joins TRBV5-6 and TRBJ1-3, with TRBD1 matching 8 bases. The CDR3 length is 16 residues. V lost 0 bases to trimming and J lost 2 bases; unmatched junction nucleotides: 4. CDR1 and CDR2 from the germline V gene are SGHDT and YYEEEE. Written as DNA, the CDR3 is TGTGCCAGCAGCTTGGGGACAGGGCAAACTGGAAACACCATATATTTT. It is translated as CASSLGTGQTGNTIYF.

The chain carries TRBV7-8 and TRBJ2-3; TRBD2 matches 7 bases. The germline V gene has CDR1 SGHVS and CDR2 FQNEAQ. The CDR3 contains 17 residues. V shed 2 bases, J shed 2 bases, and the junction held 10 bases outside the gene matches. CDR3 sequence reads: CASSLWDYPSYTDTQYF. The CDR3 DNA reads TGTGCCAGCAGCTTATGGGACTATCCTTCATACACAGATACGCAGTATTTT.

The chain employs TRBV5-4 and TRBJ2-3, with D maybe TRBD2 (5 bases). Germline values: CDR1 SGHNT, CDR2 YYREEE (reference sequence). The CDR3 extends over 15 amino acids. The V end was cut by 0 bases, the J end by 0 bases, with 8 bases between. The CDR3 coding sequence is TGTGCCAGCAGCTTGGGGACTGTAAGCACAGATACGCAGTATTTT. It translates to CASSLGTVSTDTQYF.

This sequence joins TRBV23-1 and TRBJ2-1, with 8 nucleotides matching TRBD2. TRBV23-1 is noted as an ORF with a role that remains uncertain. This CDR3 is built from 15 residues. The V gene end was trimmed by 3 bases and the J gene end by 5 bases; junction bases not matched to a gene: 6. CDR3 sequence: CASSQEAGVNNEQFF. CDR3 coding DNA: TGCGCCAGCAGTCAGGAAGCGGGAGTCAACAATGAGCAGTTCTTC.

The chain carries TRBV19 and TRBJ2-1, with D tentatively TRBD1 (5 bases). The CDR3 is 15 residues long. V gave up 6 bases and J gave up 3 bases, with 15 bases separating them. Germline-derived CDR1 and CDR2 are LNHDA and SQIVND (reference sequence). CDR3 residues: CASSVRETFYNEQFF. The CDR3 DNA reads TGTGCCAGTAGCGTCAGGGAAACCTTCTACAATGAGCAGTTCTTC.

J is TRBJ2-7 and V is TRBV28, with TRBD1 identical over 9 bases. CDR1 is MDHEN, CDR2 SYDVKM, per germline. V dropped 6 bases and J dropped 4; count of bases not matched to a gene: 7. The CDR3 extends over 14 amino acids. CDR3 protein: CASSRDRELYEQYF. Here the CDR3 DNA reads TGTGCCAGCAGCCGGGACAGGGAGTTGTACGAGCAGTACTTC.

The chain employs TRBV28 and TRBJ1-2, with D uncertain. CDR1 and CDR2 (germline): MDHEN, SYDVKM. Deletions cut 1 base from V and 8 bases from J, with 14 bases between. The CDR3 has 14 amino acids. The CDR3, as DNA: TGTGCCAGCAGTTTATCCTGGGCAATAGAGGGCTACACCTTC. Translated, it gives CASSLSWAIEGYTF.

This clone was seen only a few times. This rearrangement joins TRBV6-5 to TRBJ1-5, with a possible D match to TRBD1 (6 bases). Deletions cut 4 bases from V and 0 bases from J, with 10 bases between. Germline V lookup: CDR1 MNHEY, CDR2 SVGAGI. The CDR3 length is 15 residues. Written as DNA, the CDR3 is TGTGCCAGCAGTTCGGGACAAAATAGCAATCAGCCCCAGCATTTT. As protein: CASSSGQNSNQPQHF.

V gene TRBV2 combines with J gene TRBJ2-5, with TRBD2 matching over 12 bases. With 7 bases clipped from V and 7 bases from J, the junction kept 1 base outside the gene matches. The length of the CDR3 is 12 residues. CDR1 and CDR2 (germline): SNHLY, FYNNEI. For the CDR3, the DNA is TGTGCCAGCACGGGACTAGCGGGGACCCAGTACTTC. It yields the protein CASTGLAGTQYF.

This clone was seen only once. This chain uses TRBV15 with TRBJ2-7; 8 positions agree with TRBD2. The CDR3 is 15 amino acids. Germline values: CDR1 LNHNV, CDR2 YYDKDF (reference sequence). V trimming: 1 base; J trimming: 3 bases; junction bases outside the gene matches: 5. CDR3 bases: TGTGCCACCAGCAGAGGGGGGCTAGCGGGCTACGAGCAGTACTTC. It codes for CATSRGGLAGYEQYF.

The chain couples TRBV5-6 to TRBJ1-2; 7 nucleotides align to TRBD1. Unmatched junction bases numbered 1, after V lost 0 bases and J lost 2 bases. This CDR3 spans 14 amino acids. Germline CDR1 and CDR2: SGHDT and YYEEEE. The CDR3 DNA reads as TGTGCCAGCAGCTTGGTGGGACAGAACTATGGCTACACCTTC. Residues: CASSLVGQNYGYTF.

V is TRBV30 and J is TRBJ2-2, with no clear D. The CDR3 covers 13 residues. V was cut by 2 bases and J by 4 bases, with 8 bases left in between. From germline, CDR1 is GTSNPN and CDR2 SVGIG (reference sequence). This chain's CDR3 is CAWSSSITGELFF. In nucleotides, the CDR3 is TGTGCCTGGAGTTCATCAATCACCGGGGAGCTGTTTTTT.

The chain joins TRBV13 to TRBJ1-5; D might be TRBD1 (6 bases). Trimming shortened V by 3 bases and J by 7 bases, and 10 bases separated the two germline ends. CDR1 and CDR2 from the germline V gene are PRHDT and FYEKMQ (reference sequence). This CDR3 region has 13 residues. DNA of the CDR3: TGTGCCAGCAGCTTTGGGGGCCGCCAGCCCCAGCATTTT. Its translation: CASSFGGRQPQHF.

The chain links TRBV9 to TRBJ2-1; D may be TRBD2 (6 bases). This CDR3 has 15 amino acids. Deletions cut 0 bases from V and 4 bases from J, with 11 bases between. The germline V gene has CDR1 SGDLS and CDR2 YYNGEE. As DNA, the CDR3 is TGTGCCAGCAGCGTAGTCGGGAGTACGTACAATGAGCAGTTCTTC. It translates to CASSVVGSTYNEQFF.